The 18 T cell receptor beta chains listed next were all sequenced from one sample in a study of T cell responses to AZD1222 COVID-19 vaccine. Clones were read by immunoSEQ multiplex PCR, and TCRdb kept only the in-frame ones, dropping some. The table records 100,000 to 120,000 clones, 92% of them present only once. The source material was peripheral blood, sampled on day 0 of AZD1222 vaccination. The receptors were gathered from an adult in good health.

This chain joins TRBV7-6 and TRBJ2-7, with D hard to call. This CDR3 contains 15 residues. CDR1 is SGHVS, CDR2 FNYEAQ, per germline. V lost 0 bases and J 2 bases, leaving 11 bases between the germline ends. DNA of the CDR3: TGTGCCAGCAGCTTAGCGCCGGGCACAGCCTACGAGCAGTACTTC. Translating it yields CASSLAPGTAYEQYF.

This chain uses TRBV9 with TRBJ1-2; D ambiguous. V shed 3 bases and J shed 3 bases, with 6 bases lying between them. Germline lookup yields CDR1 SGDLS and CDR2 YYNGEE. The CDR3 has 12 residues. This chain's CDR3 is CASSGTDYGYTF. As DNA, the CDR3 is TGTGCCAGCAGCGGGACGGACTATGGCTACACCTTC. Full variable domain (missing parts from reference TRBV9 and TRBJ1-2): DSGVTQTPKHLITATGQRVTLRCSPRSGDLSVYWYQQSLDQGLQFLIQYYNGEERAKGNILERFSAQQFPDLHSELNLSSLELGDSALYFCASSGTDYGYTFGSGTRLTVV.

The chain joins TRBV7-2 to TRBJ2-7; D is unresolved. This CDR3 is 14 amino acids long. Trimming cost V 1 base and J 0 bases, with 7 bases left between them. CDR1 SGHTA and CDR2 FQGNSA come from the germline V gene. The CDR3 loop is CASSLDHNSYEQYF. The DNA of the CDR3 is TGTGCCAGCAGCTTAGATCACAACTCCTACGAGCAGTACTTC.

The V and J genes are TRBV15 and TRBJ2-3; D might be TRBD1 (5 bases). V shed 5 bases and J shed 0 bases, with 15 bases lying between them. Germline V gene sequence: CDR1 LNHNV, CDR2 YYDKDF (reference sequence). CDR3 size: 16 residues. The CDR3 spells CATSPRTYSSTDTQYF. The CDR3 region has the DNA TGTGCCACCAGCCCACGGACATACTCTAGCACAGATACGCAGTATTTT.

This chain connects TRBV7-2 to TRBJ1-5; perhaps TRBD1 as D (5 bases). CDR1 is SGHTA, CDR2 FQGNSA, per germline. V lost 5 bases and J 6 bases, leaving 14 bases between the germline ends. This CDR3 has 14 amino acids. In DNA, the CDR3 is TGTGCCAGCAGCCAATCGAGCAGGGCTCAGCCCCAGCATTTT. Amino acids: CASSQSSRAQPQHF.

The gene calls are TRBV28 and TRBJ2-1; 8 bases align to TRBD1. Unmatched junction bases numbered 9, after V lost 5 bases and J lost 9 bases. CDR3 size: 14 residues. Looked up from germline, CDR1 is MDHEN and CDR2 is SYDVKM. The CDR3 DNA sequence: TGTGCCAGCAGTACACGACAGGGGTGGACTGAGCAGTTCTTC. Residues: CASSTRQGWTEQFF. The full variable domain, rest sourced from reference TRBV28 and TRBJ2-1, is DVKVTQSSRYLVKRTGEKVFLECVQDMDHENMFWYRQDPGLGLRLIYFSYDVKMKEKGDIPEGYSVSREKKERFSLILESASTNQTSMYLCASSTRQGWTEQFFGPGTRLTVL.

The chain has TRBV7-3 and TRBJ2-3; no reliable D call. V was trimmed by 3 bases and J by 1 base, leaving 8 bases between them. Germline-derived CDR1 and CDR2 are SGHTA and FQGTGA. CDR3 length equals 14 residues. The CDR3 coding sequence is TGTGCCAGCAGCTTCGGCGGCGGCACAGATACGCAGTATTTT. Its protein is CASSFGGGTDTQYF.

In DNA form, the CDR3 reads TGTGCCAGCAGTTTTGGACAGGGAGGCGACACTGAAGCTTTCTTT. Translation gives CASSFGQGGDTEAFF. The V gene is TRBV28, the J gene TRBJ1-1, with 8 nucleotides matching TRBD1. The CDR3 has 15 amino acids. The germline V gene has CDR1 MDHEN and CDR2 SYDVKM. Germline trimming cut 3 bases from V and 3 bases from J; bases unmatched to any gene: 6.

This clone appeared once. The chain combines TRBV3-1 (or the pseudogene TRBV3-2) with TRBJ1-3, with TRBD1 matching 9 bases. There are 14 residues in the CDR3. V dropped 3 bases and J dropped 8; count of bases not matched to a gene: 5. Germline values: CDR1 LGHDT, CDR2 YNNKEL (reference sequence). The DNA for the CDR3 is TGTGCCAGCAGCCATCCGGGACAGGGTTACACCATATATTTT. Amino acids: CASSHPGQGYTIYF.

This chain joins TRBV30 and TRBJ1-4; D possibly corresponds to TRBD1 (5 bases). V gave up 4 bases and J gave up 1 base, with 10 bases separating them. Germline-derived CDR1 and CDR2 are GTSNPN and SVGIG (reference sequence). The CDR3 has 14 amino acids. DNA for the CDR3: TGTGCCTGGATCAGTGGGGGAACTAATGAAAAACTGTTTTTT. It is translated as CAWISGGTNEKLFF.

The gene calls are TRBV9 and TRBJ2-1; D remains unclear. The germline gives CDR1 SGDLS, CDR2 YYNGEE. The CDR3 sequence is 15 residues long. The V end lost 4 bases, the J end lost 7 bases, and 18 bases lay between the germline ends. This CDR3 reads CASSHPPELGNEQFF. DNA for the CDR3: TGTGCCAGCAGCCATCCACCCGAACTTGGGAATGAGCAGTTCTTC.

The chain recombines TRBV19 with TRBJ1-2; D is uncertain. This CDR3 has 13 residues. Trimming shortened V by 3 bases and J by 4 bases, and 9 bases separated the two germline ends. CDR1 is LNHDA, CDR2 SQIVND, per germline (reference sequence). The CDR3 DNA follows: TGTGCCAGTAGTATCAAGGGATCCTATGGCTACACCTTC. Amino acid sequence: CASSIKGSYGYTF. Full variable domain (rest looked up from reference TRBV19 and TRBJ1-2): DGGITQSPKYLFRKEGQNVTLSCEQNLNHDAMYWYRQDPGQGLRLIYYSQIVNDFQKGDIAEGYSVSREKKESFPLTVTSAQKNPTAFYLCASSIKGSYGYTFGSGTRLTVV.

V gene TRBV19 combines with J gene TRBJ1-5; D gene uncertain. Germline loops: CDR1 LNHDA, CDR2 SQIVND (reference sequence). Between the trimmed V and J ends, which lost 8 bases and 7 bases, there was a span of 12 bases. This CDR3 has 12 amino acids. The CDR3 bases are TGTGCCAGTGGAGTCGGCGCGCAGCCCCAGCATTTT. This gives the protein CASGVGAQPQHF.

The chain couples TRBV2 to TRBJ2-5; D is ambiguous. The V end was cut by 6 bases, the J end by 3 bases, with 8 bases between. The germline gives CDR1 SNHLY, CDR2 FYNNEI. This CDR3 is built from 12 residues. CDR3 protein: CASRSEEETQYF. CDR3 nucleotides: TGTGCCAGCAGGTCCGAGGAAGAGACCCAGTACTTC.

This chain joins TRBV27 and TRBJ1-2, with 7 bases that match TRBD1. The CDR3 has 15 amino acids. In germline, CDR1 is MNHEY, CDR2 SMNVEV (reference sequence). J gave up 4 bases and V 5 bases, and 10 bases lay outside the gene matches. The CDR3 DNA follows: TGTGCCAGCAGTGAGCCCGGCAGGGGGGCCTATGGCTACACCTTC. The encoded protein is CASSEPGRGAYGYTF.

In DNA, the CDR3 is TGTGCCAGAGGCGGGCAGTCCCACACTCCGCAGTACTTC. It codes for CARGGQSHTPQYF. The V call is TRBV2, the J call TRBJ2-7; perhaps TRBD2 as D (5 bases). The germline gives CDR1 SNHLY, CDR2 FYNNEI. The CDR3 consists of 13 residues. The V and J ends lost 9 bases and 9 bases respectively, with 21 bases between them. The full variable domain, completed using reference TRBV2 and TRBJ2-7, is EPEVTQTPSHQVTQMGQEVILRCVPISNHLYFYWYRQILGQKVEFLVSFYNNEISEKSEIFDDQFSVERPDGSNFTLKIRSTKLEDSAMYFCARGGQSHTPQYFGPGTRLTVT.

The rearrangement joins TRBV6-5 to TRBJ1-2, with 9 bases identical to TRBD1. V shed 6 bases, J shed 2 bases, and the junction held 7 bases outside the gene matches. CDR1 MNHEY and CDR2 SVGAGI come from the germline V gene. There are 15 residues in the CDR3. In DNA, the CDR3 is TGTGCCAGCAGCTATCCGGGACAGGGAAACTATGGCTACACCTTC. Translation gives CASSYPGQGNYGYTF.

The chain employs TRBV5-1 and TRBJ1-3; no firm D call. V lost 7 bases and J lost 6, with 2 bases in between. The CDR3 is 9 residues long. Germline V CDR1 and CDR2: SGHRS, YFSETQ. The CDR3 is CASVNTIYF. CDR3 bases: TGCGCCAGCGTAAACACCATATATTTT.